Each of the 26 T cell receptor beta chains below was sequenced from the same sample in a study of blood T cell repertoires in COVID-19. Data came from immunoSEQ multiplex PCR; TCRdb stores just in-frame clones and leaves some out. The sample contains tens of thousands of clones, around 80% of which appear only once. Sequencing was done on a sample of peripheral blood. The receptors shown here come from a human donor in a cohort sampled during active or convalescent COVID-19.

J is TRBJ1-5 and V is TRBV7-2; 7 nucleotides match TRBD1. Trimming at V came to 5 bases and at J to 7 bases, leaving 5 bases not matched to a gene. Looked up from germline, CDR1 is SGHTA and CDR2 is FQGNSA. The CDR3 consists of 13 residues. This chain's CDR3 is CASSTQGEQPQHF. The CDR3 DNA reads TGTGCCAGCAGCACCCAGGGGGAACAGCCCCAGCATTTT.

The V call is TRBV4-3, the J call TRBJ2-2; TRBD1 matches at 7 bases. The CDR3 contains 19 residues. J lost 0 bases, V lost 1 base, and 11 bases had no gene match. CDR1 LGHNA and CDR2 YSLEER come from the germline V gene. Here the CDR3 reads CASSQVGVPTGSNTGELFF. The DNA of the CDR3 is TGCGCCAGCAGCCAAGTGGGGGTACCGACAGGGTCGAACACCGGGGAGCTGTTTTTT.

This chain links TRBV27 with TRBJ1-6; the D is unclear. V lost 4 bases to trimming and J lost 4 bases, with 8 bases between them. CDR1 and CDR2 (germline): MNHEY, SMNVEV (reference sequence). The CDR3 has 14 residues. The CDR3 reads CASSSIQYNSPLHF. The CDR3 DNA follows: TGTGCCAGCAGTTCGATACAGTATAATTCACCCCTCCACTTT.

V usage is TRBV6-2 or TRBV6-3 and J usage is TRBJ2-3; TRBD2 matches at 8 bases. After removal of 2 bases from V and 1 base from J, the junction contained 8 bases not matched to a gene. This CDR3 is 17 amino acids long. In germline, CDR1 is MNHEY, CDR2 SVGEGT. The CDR3 bases are TGTGCCAGCAGTTACGGTGTTACTAGCGGTGGCACAGATACGCAGTATTTT. Encoded protein: CASSYGVTSGGTDTQYF.

This clone was recorded once. J is TRBJ1-2 and V is TRBV10-3; D is perhaps TRBD1 (6 bases). The V end was cut by 10 bases, the J end by 4 bases, with 25 bases between. CDR3 length: 16 residues. Germline V gene sequence: CDR1 ENHRY, CDR2 SYGVKD. As DNA, the CDR3 is TGTGCCACCTTACAGGGTAGCGAATCCTACGGCTATGGCTACACCTTC. Its protein product is CATLQGSESYGYGYTF.

The chain combines TRBV6-5 with TRBJ2-1; 8 bases align to TRBD2. The J segment lost 1 base and the V segment lost 4 bases, leaving 6 bases of the junction unmatched. The germline CDR1 and CDR2 sequences are MNHEY and SVGAGI. There are 16 residues in the CDR3. This CDR3 is CASSSQRGNSYNEQFF. The DNA for the CDR3 is TGTGCCAGCAGTTCCCAGCGGGGGAATTCCTACAATGAGCAGTTCTTC.

The chain carries TRBV3-1 (or the pseudogene TRBV3-2) and TRBJ2-7, with a tentative D call TRBD1 (6 bases). There are 14 residues in the CDR3. V gave up 2 bases and J gave up 7 bases, with 15 bases separating them. Germline assignment: CDR1 LGHDT and CDR2 YNNKEL (reference sequence). CDR3 in amino acids: CASSQRTGLGEQYF. In DNA form, the CDR3 reads TGTGCCAGCAGCCAACGAACAGGGTTGGGGGAGCAGTACTTC.

V and J are TRBV9 and TRBJ1-6; possibly TRBD1 for D (6 bases). With 4 bases removed from V and 10 bases from J, the gap between germline ends came to 24 bases. CDR3 length: 17 residues. Germline V lookup: CDR1 SGDLS, CDR2 YYNGEE. The CDR3 spells CASSPAQSQGIGSPLHF. The CDR3 coding sequence is TGTGCCAGCAGCCCCGCACAGAGCCAGGGGATTGGGTCACCCCTCCACTTT.

This clone was recorded once. This chain joins TRBV7-9 and TRBJ1-3; the D gene is possibly TRBD1 (5 bases). CDR1 is SEHNR and CDR2 is FQNEAQ in the germline V gene (reference sequence). V was pared by 5 bases and J by 0 bases, with 17 bases between. The CDR3 sequence is 17 residues long. CDR3 nucleotide sequence: TGTGCCAGCAGCACGTTTAAAGGGGCCTTCTCTGGAAACACCATATATTTT. As protein: CASSTFKGAFSGNTIYF.

The gene calls are TRBV3-1 (or the pseudogene TRBV3-2) and TRBJ2-5; 15 bases match TRBD2. The CDR3 is 17 amino acids. V shed 3 bases, J shed 0 bases, and the junction held 2 bases outside the gene matches. Germline V lookup: CDR1 LGHDT, CDR2 YNNKEL (reference sequence). The CDR3 region has the DNA TGTGCCAGCAGCCAGGGACTAGCGGGGGGCCACCAAGAGACCCAGTACTTC. Its translation: CASSQGLAGGHQETQYF.

The chain recombines TRBV5-4 with TRBJ2-1, with 7 bases aligning to TRBD1. The CDR3 consists of 14 residues. Looked up from germline, CDR1 is SGHNT and CDR2 is YYREEE (reference sequence). Trimming removed 0 bases from V and 8 bases from J; junction bases left unmatched: 5. The CDR3 DNA reads as TGTGCCAGCAGCTTGGGGACAGGTGAGGATGAGCAGTTCTTC. This codes for CASSLGTGEDEQFF.

The rearrangement uses TRBV7-2 and TRBJ2-5, with D possibly matching TRBD2 (5 bases). Germline V gene sequence: CDR1 SGHTA, CDR2 FQGNSA. The CDR3 has 14 amino acids. V gave up 2 bases and J gave up 2 bases, with 9 bases separating them. The CDR3 sequence is CASSLRAAQETQYF. The CDR3 nucleotides read TGTGCCAGCAGCTTACGAGCGGCTCAAGAGACCCAGTACTTC.

This rearrangement joins TRBV19 to TRBJ1-5, with 9 positions matching TRBD1. V was clipped by 5 bases and J by 4 bases; unmatched bases: 3. Germline V gene data show CDR1 as LNHDA and CDR2 as SQIVND (reference sequence). The CDR3 spans 14 residues. The CDR3 loop reads CASSVQGANQPQHF. DNA of the CDR3: TGTGCCAGTAGTGTACAGGGGGCGAATCAGCCCCAGCATTTT.

V and J are TRBV15 and TRBJ2-5, with 11 bases that match TRBD1. The CDR3 covers 15 residues. The germline gives CDR1 LNHNV, CDR2 YYDKDF (reference sequence). V lost 3 bases and J lost 5; bases outside the gene matches: 5. The DNA of the CDR3 is TGTGCCACCAGCAGCGGACAGGGGGCGGGGGAGACCCAGTACTTC. The encoded protein is CATSSGQGAGETQYF.

The chain has TRBV5-6 and TRBJ2-7; 9 nucleotides agree with TRBD1. The CDR3 is 13 amino acids. Germline assignment: CDR1 SGHDT and CDR2 YYEEEE. V shed 3 bases, J shed 6 bases, and the junction held 4 bases outside the gene matches. The CDR3 protein is CASSSGTGIEQYF. The CDR3 nucleotides read TGTGCCAGCAGCTCCGGGACAGGGATCGAGCAGTACTTC.

The sample holds one count of this clone. The V and J genes are TRBV19 and TRBJ2-3; weak D call: TRBD1 (5 bases). This CDR3 is 13 amino acids long. Germline V gene sequence: CDR1 LNHDA, CDR2 SQIVND (reference sequence). V shed 5 bases and J shed 2 bases, with 8 bases lying between them. The CDR3 DNA follows: TGTGCCAGTAGTTTAGGACACACAGATACGCAGTATTTT. This translates into CASSLGHTDTQYF.

The rearrangement links TRBV14 to TRBJ1-1; possible D gene TRBD1, 6 bases. CDR3 length: 15 amino acids. Trimming took off 5 bases at V and 0 bases at J, with 13 bases between the two ends. CDR1 is SGHDN and CDR2 is FVKESK in the germline V gene. The CDR3 DNA reads TGTGCCAGCAGCAAGCAGGGGCCTTTGAACACTGAAGCTTTCTTT. This gives the protein CASSKQGPLNTEAFF.

The chain links TRBV11-1 to TRBJ2-5; D perhaps matches TRBD2 (6 bases). V lost 2 bases and J 6 bases, leaving 19 bases between the germline ends. This CDR3 has 16 residues. Germline assignment: CDR1 SGHAT and CDR2 FQDESV (reference sequence). CDR3 in amino acids: CASSLLGRLVPKTQYF. CDR3 DNA sequence: TGTGCCAGCAGCTTATTGGGAAGACTAGTTCCCAAGACCCAGTACTTC. Full variable domain (rest looked up from reference TRBV11-1 and TRBJ2-5): EAEVAQSPRYKITEKSQAVAFWCDPISGHATLYWYRQILGQGPELLVQFQDESVVDDSQLPKDRFSAERLKGVDSTLKIQPAELGDSAMYLCASSLLGRLVPKTQYFGPGTRLLVL.

The chain couples TRBV27 to TRBJ2-5; tentatively, D is TRBD2 (5 bases). Germline assignment: CDR1 MNHEY and CDR2 SMNVEV (reference sequence). V was cut by 3 bases and J by 2 bases, with 13 bases left in between. This CDR3 has 15 amino acids. This chain's CDR3 is CASSFSGIDQETQYF. In DNA form, the CDR3 reads TGTGCCAGCAGTTTCTCGGGGATCGATCAAGAGACCCAGTACTTC.

V usage is TRBV9 and J usage is TRBJ1-6; D call uncertain. This CDR3 is 15 amino acids long. The V gene's germline CDR1 is SGDLS and CDR2 YYNGEE. V was trimmed by 0 bases and J by 10 bases, leaving 14 bases between them. Here the CDR3 DNA reads TGTGCCAGCAGCGTAGAAGGAGGCCCGCCCTCACCCCTCCACTTT. This encodes CASSVEGGPPSPLHF.

The count of this clone is one. The rearrangement uses TRBV7-2 and TRBJ2-4; D may be TRBD2 (6 bases). Germline-derived CDR1 and CDR2 are SGHTA and FQGNSA. The CDR3 spans 13 residues. V lost 5 bases and J lost 9, with 14 bases in between. The CDR3 nucleotides read TGTGCCAGCAGCCCCCCCGGAGGGAGCATTCAGTACTTC. Translated, it gives CASSPPGGSIQYF.

The table lists this clone with a count of one. The chain links TRBV5-4 to TRBJ2-7, with D tentatively TRBD1 (6 bases). V lost 4 bases and J 0 bases, leaving 14 bases between the germline ends. Germline CDR1 is SGHNT and CDR2 is YYREEE (reference sequence). CDR3 length: 15 residues. The CDR3, as DNA: TGTGCCAGCAGCCACTATTCGGGACACTCCTACGAGCAGTACTTC. Its protein is CASSHYSGHSYEQYF.

CDR3 sequence: CASSPIGGGGGTEAFF. CDR3 in DNA: TGTGCCAGCTCACCAATAGGGGGGGGAGGTGGCACTGAAGCTTTCTTT. This chain connects TRBV18 to TRBJ1-1, with a tentative D call TRBD1 (6 bases). CDR1 and CDR2 from the germline V gene are KGHSH and LQKENI. V dropped 2 bases and J dropped 4 bases, with 17 bases sitting between them. This CDR3 contains 16 residues.

This clone appeared a few times. The chain recombines TRBV18 with TRBJ2-7, with TRBD2 identical over 8 bases. V was clipped by 6 bases and J by 4 bases; unmatched bases: 14. CDR3 size: 16 residues. From germline, CDR1 is KGHSH and CDR2 LQKENI. CDR3 region: CASSPSPTGGVYEQYF. The DNA for the CDR3 is TGTGCCAGCTCCCCAAGTCCCACGGGGGGGGTTTACGAGCAGTACTTC.

Here the CDR3 reads CASSPDITYEQYF. The CDR3 DNA sequence: TGTGCCAGCAGTCCGGACATTACCTACGAGCAGTACTTC. V and J are TRBV5-4 and TRBJ2-7; a possible D gene is TRBD1 (5 bases). CDR3 size: 13 residues. Deletions cut 5 bases from V and 2 bases from J, with 11 bases between. Germline loops: CDR1 SGHNT, CDR2 YYREEE (reference sequence).

J is TRBJ1-1 and V is TRBV7-6, with D possibly matching TRBD1 (5 bases). The V and J ends lost 2 bases and 1 base respectively, with 14 bases between them. There are 16 residues in the CDR3. Germline-derived CDR1 and CDR2 are SGHVS and FNYEAQ. In DNA form, the CDR3 reads TGTGCCAGCAGCTTAAGGAGGGGCAGGGAGAACACTGAAGCTTTCTTT. Protein sequence: CASSLRRGRENTEAFF.